This T cell receptor beta chain was captured in a study of cytomegalovirus exposure and HLA in healthy donors. Deletions cut 5 bases from V and 3 bases from J, with 14 bases between. This CDR3 has 14 residues. The germline CDR1 and CDR2 sequences are SGHDN and FVKESK. Repertoires were generated with immunoSEQ multiplex PCR, while TCRdb's copy carries only in-frame clones and drops some. Seen here are 65,000 to 95,000 clones, 85% to 95% observed once, and the top ten hold less than 4%. This TCR was recovered from a man aged 18 to 29 in good health and CMV-seronegative. The chain couples TRBV14 to TRBJ2-7; TRBD1 might be the D (5 bases). Sequencing used PBMCs. The CDR3 sequence is CASSMDRRDYEQYF. The CDR3 DNA is TGTGCCAGCAGCATGGACCGCAGGGACTACGAGCAGTACTTC. Full variable domain (rest looked up from reference TRBV14 and TRBJ2-7): EAGVTQFPSHSVIEKGQTVTLRCDPISGHDNLYWYRRVMGKEIKFLLHFVKESKQDESGMPNNRFLAERTGGTYSTLKVQPAELEDSGVYFCASSMDRRDYEQYFGPGTRLTVT.